This TCR beta chain was documented in a study of cytomegalovirus exposure and HLA in healthy donors. General study results and limits: Available immune exposure information was restricted to CMV serostatus only.

PCR was performed using 60 Vbeta and 13 Jbeta primers. Libraries were prepared by immunoSEQ multiplex PCR; TCRdb keeps only in-frame clonotypes and omits some of them. The data show around 70,000 clones, 70% to 90% seen once. Concerning this clone: Its antigen is not identified.

Sequencing used PBMCs. The source is a woman in her 30s in good health and CMV-seronegative.

This CDR3 is CASSAGQSQETQYF. The CDR3 DNA reads as TGCGCCAGCAGCGCCGGACAGTCCCAAGAGACCCAGTACTTC. The V and J genes are TRBV5-1 and TRBJ2-5; D might be TRBD1 (6 bases). The CDR3 runs 14 residues. The V end was cut by 4 bases, the J end by 1 base, with 11 bases between. Germline values: CDR1 SGHRS, CDR2 YFSETQ.